This T cell receptor (beta chain) was captured in a study of metastatic and nonmetastatic thyroid tumors. Study-level results: Within blood and tumor, benign nodules reportedly had significantly lower TCR beta diversity than malignant thyroid tumors did.

This clone showed up many times. The antigen is unknown. Among the patients, none had received any treatment before thyroid surgery. In the original workflow: A papillary thyroid cancer distant-metastasis classifier was built from CDR3 differences across clinicopathological groups. TCRdb reanalyzed the PCR reads via MiXCR. TCRdb, rather than the study authors, made the V and J calls. The table records some 69,000 clones, 11% to 15% of them present only once. Sequencing was performed on blood. The receptor was isolated from a male donor with papillary thyroid cancer or a benign thyroid nodule (not recorded which). Some clones in this sample may be carry-over from other donors' samples.

The CDR3 protein is CASSEYRENIQYF. CDR3 bases: TGTGCCAGCAGTGAATACAGGGAGAACATTCAGTACTTC. The V and J genes are TRBV6-1 and TRBJ2-4; TRBD1 is a possible D gene (6 bases). V shed 2 bases and J shed 7 bases, with 9 bases lying between them. The CDR3 consists of 13 residues. The germline V gene encodes CDR1 MNHNS and CDR2 SASEGT.